The T cell receptor (beta chain) under discussion was sequenced for a study of response to subunit inactivated influenza vaccine. Study outcomes and limitations: Authors suggested each seasonal influenza vaccination recruits few new T cells.

Remarks on this clonotype: Its target is not known.

TCRdb independently ran MiXCR on the RT-PCR reads; one entry per CDR3 protein. The table has more than 700,000 distinct CDR3 sequences, about 20% seen once. From germline, CDR1 is MGHDK and CDR2 SYGVNS. The V end was cut by 2 bases, the J end by 6 bases, with 10 bases between. The CDR3 extends over 14 amino acids. The V and J genes are TRBV25-1 and TRBJ2-2; the D gene is possibly TRBD2 (5 bases). The TCR originated in a middle-aged man who received an inactivated influenza vaccine. The material sequenced was PBMCs from blood, taken 4 to 6 days after vaccination. This CDR3 is CASSERGRAGELFF. In nucleotides, the CDR3 is TGTGCCAGCAGTGAACGGGGTCGTGCCGGGGAGCTGTTTTTT.